The 23 T cell receptor beta chains reported below all come from one sample, sequenced in a study of regulatory T cells in long-lasting Graves disease. In building TCR beta libraries, iRepertoire HTBI primers were used together with Arm-PCR of CDR3 regions. TCRdb passed the multiplex PCR reads through MiXCR, listing each CDR3 protein once. The profile shows around 400,000 distinct CDR3 sequences, about 15% of them singletons. Time point noted: newly diagnosed GD, antithyroid drugs for less than 3 months. Isolated PBMC RNA provided the starting material for the TCR library. This same sample was also part of a study on T cells in Graves' hyperthyroidism and ophthalmopathy.

The sample consisted of peripheral blood mononuclear cells (PBMCs), taken at new diagnosis, from a patient treated with antithyroid drugs. The receptor source for this set is a woman in her thirties or forties with Graves disease.

The V gene is TRBV27, the J gene TRBJ2-7, with TRBD1 as a possible D gene (6 bases). Germline V lookup: CDR1 MNHEY, CDR2 SMNVEV (reference sequence). The CDR3 extends over 13 amino acids. The V end lost 3 bases, the J end lost 7 bases, and 13 bases lay between the germline ends. CDR3 region: CASSFRGRSEQYF. In DNA form, the CDR3 reads TGTGCCAGCAGTTTTAGGGGGAGAAGTGAGCAGTACTTC.

This clonotype was observed at least ten times. The chain joins TRBV12-3 or TRBV12-4 to TRBJ2-1, with TRBD2 matching over 13 bases. With 3 bases clipped from V and 5 bases from J, the junction kept 10 bases outside the gene matches. The CDR3 sequence is 18 residues long. CDR3 nucleotides: TGTGCCAGCAGTTTTATCGAGTGGGGACTAGCGGGACACAATGAGCAGTTCTTC. Protein: CASSFIEWGLAGHNEQFF.

The CDR3 loop is CASSESRDRGFFGANVLTF. CDR3 DNA: TGTGCCAGCAGTGAATCCCGGGACAGGGGCTTTTTTGGGGCCAACGTCCTGACTTTC. V usage is TRBV25-1 and J usage is TRBJ2-7; TRBD1 agrees at 10 bases. The DNA end is a closer match to TRBJ2-6, so the J assignment may be wrong. The CDR3 is 19 residues long. Germline V gives CDR1 MGHDK, CDR2 SYGVNS.

The table lists this clonotype with many counts. The rearrangement uses TRBV10-3 and TRBJ1-2; TRBD1 is a possible D gene (6 bases). V lost 6 bases to trimming and J lost 6 bases, with 14 bases between them. CDR3 length equals 13 residues. The germline gives CDR1 ENHRY, CDR2 SYGVKD. CDR3 in DNA: TGTGCCATCAGGATACAGGGAAGTGATGGCTACACCTTC. Translating it yields CAIRIQGSDGYTF.

This clonotype was recorded at least ten times. The V gene is TRBV20-1, the J gene TRBJ2-2; 10 bases map to TRBD2. V trimming: 1 base; J trimming: 2 bases; junction bases outside the gene matches: 4. The germline V gene encodes CDR1 DFQATT and CDR2 SNEGSKA (reference sequence). The CDR3 has 16 amino acids. CDR3 amino acids: CSARVWTSGNTGELFF. The CDR3 DNA reads as TGCAGTGCTAGAGTTTGGACTAGCGGAAACACCGGGGAGCTGTTTTTT.

The sample holds a few counts of this clonotype. This chain connects TRBV10-2 to TRBJ2-1; 8 nucleotides align to TRBD1. Germline assignment: CDR1 WSHSY and CDR2 SAAADI. This CDR3 region has 13 residues. After removal of 7 bases from V and 8 bases from J, the junction contained 7 bases not matched to a gene. For the CDR3, the DNA is TGCGCCAGCATTGTTGCAGGGGGCGATGAGCAGTTCTTC. Amino acids: CASIVAGGDEQFF.

The J gene is TRBJ1-2, the V gene TRBV12-3 or TRBV12-4; tentatively, D is TRBD1 (6 bases). This CDR3 has 13 amino acids. Trimming left V 10 bases short and J 7 bases short, with 19 bases between. This chain's CDR3 is CATRQDSSSGYTF. CDR3 in DNA: TGTGCCACCCGACAGGACAGCTCAAGTGGCTACACCTTC.

This clonotype has ten or more counts. The chain couples TRBV28 to TRBJ1-1, with D possibly being TRBD1 (6 bases). Germline V CDR1 and CDR2: MDHEN, SYDVKM. The CDR3 contains 16 residues. V was cut by 5 bases and J by 0 bases, with 16 bases left in between. CDR3 sequence (DNA): TGTGCCAGCAGTGCCTCCGGGACACTCTTGAACACTGAAGCTTTCTTT. Translated: CASSASGTLLNTEAFF.

The sample holds many counts of this clonotype. The chain couples TRBV14 to TRBJ1-2; 8 nucleotides line up with TRBD1. The CDR3 runs 13 residues. Germline V lookup: CDR1 SGHDN, CDR2 FVKESK. J lost 6 bases, V lost 9 bases, and 9 bases had no gene match. The CDR3 DNA is TGTGCCAGTACAGGGGGGCAATTCGATGGCTACACCTTC. It yields the protein CASTGGQFDGYTF.

Regarding this clonotype: A much larger clone sits a single nucleotide away, making a read error possible. The chain joins TRBV2 to TRBJ2-3, with D unresolved. The CDR3 totals 15 residues. CDR1 and CDR2 (germline): SNHLY, FYNNEI. V lost 11 bases and J 2 bases, leaving 20 bases between the germline ends. The CDR3 DNA is TGTGCCGCCAGTGATCCCCAAACGTACACAGATACGCAGTATTTT. Translated, it gives CAASDPQTYTDTQYF.

This clonotype occurred many times. The chain is built from TRBV7-2 and TRBJ2-5; possibly TRBD1 for D (6 bases). Per germline, CDR1 SGHTA and CDR2 FQGNSA. V was trimmed by 5 bases and J by 2 bases, leaving 12 bases between them. The CDR3 is made up of 14 amino acids. CDR3 residues: CASSQQGRQETQYF. The CDR3, as DNA: TGTGCCAGCAGCCAACAGGGACGGCAAGAGACCCAGTACTTC.

This rearrangement joins TRBV9 to TRBJ2-3; D call uncertain. This CDR3 is built from 15 residues. Germline values: CDR1 SGDLS, CDR2 YYNGEE. Trimming stripped 0 bases from V and 1 base from J, with 9 bases between. CDR3 DNA sequence: TGTGCCAGCAGCGTAGTTGGCGAGGGCACAGATACGCAGTATTTT. Encoded protein: CASSVVGEGTDTQYF.

As DNA, the CDR3 is TGCAGTGCTAGAGATCTCGGGACAGGGGGGTATGAGCAGTACTTC. It codes for CSARDLGTGGYEQYF. The V and J genes are TRBV20-1 and TRBJ2-7; 11 bases are shared with TRBD1. CDR1 is DFQATT, CDR2 SNEGSKA, per germline (reference sequence). The CDR3 length is 15 residues. With 0 bases clipped from V and 7 bases from J, the junction kept 8 bases outside the gene matches.

The gene calls are TRBV7-9 and TRBJ1-2, with TRBD1 matching 9 bases. The V gene end was trimmed by 5 bases and the J gene end by 3 bases; junction bases not matched to a gene: 10. The length of the CDR3 is 16 residues. Germline V CDR1 and CDR2: SEHNR, FQNEAQ (reference sequence). The CDR3 loop is CASSQPYRGRDYGYTF. The CDR3 coding sequence is TGTGCCAGCAGCCAGCCATACAGGGGGCGCGACTATGGCTACACCTTC.

Many counts were recorded for this clonotype. The V call is TRBV11-3, the J call TRBJ2-5; TRBD1 aligns across 8 bases. The trim removed 2 bases at V and 5 bases at J, leaving 7 bases unmatched. The length of the CDR3 is 15 residues. Germline CDR1 reads SGHNT; CDR2 reads YENEEA. CDR3 in amino acids: CASSLMTGARETQYF. The CDR3 nucleotides are TGTGCCAGCAGCTTAATGACAGGGGCGAGGGAGACCCAGTACTTC.

Details on this clonotype: Possible read error: a much larger clone is one base away. This chain joins TRBV4-1 and TRBJ1-1; D uncertain. This CDR3 is built from 13 residues. Germline CDR1 reads MGHRA; CDR2 reads YSYEKL. The CDR3 loop is CASSQEGSADAFF. CDR3 nucleotide sequence: TGCGCCAGCAGCCAAGAGGGGTCGGCTGACGCTTTCTTT.

This clonotype has a count of ten or more. The chain uses TRBV2 and TRBJ2-5; possible D gene TRBD2, 6 bases. V lost 6 bases and J 5 bases, leaving 16 bases between the germline ends. Germline CDR1 and CDR2: SNHLY and FYNNEI. The CDR3 has 14 residues. The chain's CDR3 is CASRVGAGQETQYF. In nucleotides, the CDR3 is TGTGCCAGCAGGGTGGGAGCGGGCCAGGAGACCCAGTACTTC.

This clonotype was observed at least ten times. The J gene is TRBJ2-1, the V gene TRBV12-3 or TRBV12-4, with TRBD2 identical over 9 bases. The ends lost 4 bases at V and 8 bases at J; junction bases unmatched: 9. This CDR3 has 15 residues. For the CDR3, the DNA is TGTGCCAGCAGTTCTGGCGGGAGGGCTAAGGATGAGCAGTTCTTC. Its protein is CASSSGGRAKDEQFF.

This clonotype turned up a few times. J is TRBJ1-2 and V is TRBV3-1; no reliable D call. V lost 4 bases to trimming and J lost 0 bases, with 9 bases between them. This CDR3 spans 14 amino acids. Germline V CDR1 and CDR2: LGHDT, YNNKEL (reference sequence). CDR3 sequence reads: CASSPPVANYGYTF. In DNA, the CDR3 is TGTGCCAGCAGCCCCCCAGTGGCTAACTATGGCTACACCTTC.

Details on this clonotype: This may be a read error: a much more frequent sequence differs by one nucleotide. The rearrangement links TRBV6-1 to TRBJ1-1; 9 bases are shared with TRBD1. The CDR3 is 14 residues long. Germline V gives CDR1 MNHNS, CDR2 SASEGT. The CDR3 region is CASSGTGVFTDAFF. The DNA for the CDR3 is TGTGCCAGCAGTGGGACAGGGGTGTTCACTGACGCTTTCTTT.

This clonotype has only a few counts. This chain links TRBV19 with TRBJ2-7; D unclear. Germline CDR1 LNHDA, CDR2 SQIVND (reference sequence). The CDR3 has 13 residues. Trimming cost V 6 bases and J 2 bases, with 11 bases left between them. In DNA, the CDR3 is TGTGCCAGTAGCTTTGGACCCACCTACGAGCAGTACTTC. It is translated as CASSFGPTYEQYF.

This clonotype has ten or more counts. The CDR3 loop is CASINYGYTF. The CDR3 DNA follows: TGTGCCAGCATTAACTATGGCTACACCTTC. This chain uses TRBV2 with TRBJ1-2; D remains ambiguous. The CDR3 has 10 residues. Trimming stripped 7 bases from V and 1 base from J, with 1 base between. Germline V CDR1 and CDR2: SNHLY, FYNNEI.

This clonotype was picked up many times. The chain uses TRBV20-1 and TRBJ2-1; 9 bases fit TRBD2. Germline CDR1 reads DFQATT; CDR2 reads SNEGSKA (reference sequence). The CDR3 is made up of 16 amino acids. The trim removed 3 bases at V and 8 bases at J, leaving 14 bases unmatched. The DNA of the CDR3 is TGCAGTGCTAGTAAGGCTAGCGGGAACGCAGGGGATGAGCAGTTCTTC. Its translation is CSASKASGNAGDEQFF.